Here is one TCR beta chain with its context. The data stem from a study of blood T cell repertoires in COVID-19. On the study more broadly: Samples representing acute and convalescent COVID-19 were sourced from the United States, Italy and Spain. Sources were T cells, B-cell-depleted T cells, or PBMCs; the material itself was cDNA or gDNA.

Original processing methods: Amplification of reference gene primers provided the estimated nucleated cell counts. The data were produced by immunoSEQ multiplex PCR, yet TCRdb's version contains in-frame clones alone and is incomplete. The V and J calls and the clone size are those of that table, but D and trimming were determined from the DNA. The sample comprises about 190,000 clones, about 88% of which are singletons, and 5% to 8% rests with the top ten. This CDR3 is 18 amino acids long. Germline trimming cut 0 bases from V and 6 bases from J; bases unmatched to any gene: 12. Germline CDR1 LGHNA, CDR2 YNFKEQ.

Specimen: peripheral blood. The chain joins TRBV4-2 to TRBJ2-3; 10 bases map to TRBD2. The sequence was obtained from a woman between 35 and 50 years old who had recovered from COVID-19. The CDR3 region is CASSQEATSGLGGDTQYF. The CDR3 DNA reads TGTGCCAGCAGCCAAGAGGCGACTAGCGGGTTGGGGGGGGATACGCAGTATTTT.